The 10 T cell receptor beta chains below all came from one sample that was sequenced in a study of blood T cell repertoires in COVID-19. Sequencing used immunoSEQ multiplex PCR; TCRdb keeps in-frame clones, though not all of them. The table records some 300,000 clones, around 84% of them present only once. The material sequenced was peripheral blood. The receptors come from an older man with acute or convalescent COVID-19.

The chain employs TRBV5-4 and TRBJ2-3; 7 bases are shared with TRBD2. V trimming: 4 bases; J trimming: 5 bases; junction bases outside the gene matches: 10. Germline loops: CDR1 SGHNT, CDR2 YYREEE (reference sequence). The CDR3 consists of 15 residues. Here the CDR3 DNA reads TGTGCCAGCAGCCCGTTGCGGGAGAGGGGAGATACGCAGTATTTT. Protein sequence: CASSPLRERGDTQYF.

The chain has TRBV19 and TRBJ1-4; the D is unclear. Germline V lookup: CDR1 LNHDA, CDR2 SQIVND (reference sequence). The CDR3 is 15 amino acids. With 6 bases removed from V and 0 bases from J, the gap between germline ends came to 11 bases. CDR3 protein: CASSILGTTNEKLFF. The CDR3 DNA follows: TGTGCCAGTAGCATACTAGGTACAACTAATGAAAAACTGTTTTTT.

This chain links TRBV18 with TRBJ2-2; D uncertain. Trimming removed 3 bases from V and 8 bases from J, with 7 bases in between. CDR1 is KGHSH, CDR2 LQKENI, per germline. CDR3 length: 12 residues. The chain's CDR3 is CASSPYGGELFF. CDR3 DNA: TGTGCCAGCTCACCGTACGGGGGGGAGCTGTTTTTT.

V gene TRBV6-2 or TRBV6-3 combines with J gene TRBJ2-3; TRBD2 is a possible D gene (6 bases). Germline V CDR1 and CDR2: MNHEY, SVGEGT. The V end lost 0 bases, the J end lost 2 bases, and 9 bases lay between the germline ends. This CDR3 contains 15 residues. This chain's CDR3 is CASSYSPGDTDTQYF. Written as DNA, the CDR3 is TGTGCCAGCAGTTACTCCCCGGGAGACACAGATACGCAGTATTTT.

CDR3 bases: TGTGCCAGCAGCCAGGGGGGATCTGGAAACACCATATATTTT. Protein sequence: CASSQGGSGNTIYF. The chain uses TRBV7-7 and TRBJ1-3, with TRBD1 identical over 7 bases. Germline V CDR1 and CDR2: SSHAT, FNYEAQ (reference sequence). This CDR3 region has 14 residues. After removal of 5 bases from V and 1 base from J, the junction contained 2 bases not matched to a gene.

V is TRBV12-3 or TRBV12-4 and J is TRBJ1-1; 8 bases fit TRBD1. Trimming removed 5 bases from V and 5 bases from J; junction bases left unmatched: 4. CDR3 size: 13 residues. DNA of the CDR3: TGTGCCAGCAGTACCGACAGGGGAACTGAAGCTTTCTTT. It is translated as CASSTDRGTEAFF.

The chain couples TRBV18 to TRBJ1-1; maybe TRBD1 (5 bases). The V end lost 3 bases, the J end lost 12 bases, and 17 bases lay between the germline ends. Germline V CDR1 and CDR2: KGHSH, LQKENI. The CDR3 covers 13 residues. CDR3 amino acids: CASSPGREDSSFF. The CDR3 nucleotides are TGTGCCAGCTCACCGGGCAGGGAGGATTCGTCTTTCTTT.

A single count supports this clone. The chain is built from TRBV5-1 and TRBJ2-1; D is unclear. In germline, CDR1 is SGHRS, CDR2 YFSETQ. Trimming took off 2 bases at V and 9 bases at J, with 15 bases between the two ends. There are 14 residues in the CDR3. The CDR3 nucleotides are TGCGCCAGCAGCTTCGATCAGGTGTTTCTTGAGCAGTTCTTC. Protein: CASSFDQVFLEQFF.

The V gene is TRBV4-2, the J gene TRBJ2-1; TRBD2 aligns across 10 bases. The CDR3 is 17 residues long. CDR1 and CDR2 (germline): LGHNA, YNFKEQ. V lost 4 bases and J lost 5; bases outside the gene matches: 11. The CDR3 coding sequence is TGTGCCAGCAGCCCGGGTCGGGGCCTAGCGGGAGACAATGAGCAGTTCTTC. This gives the protein CASSPGRGLAGDNEQFF.

CDR3 bases: TGTGCCAGCAGCCGGGACTCACAAGAGACCCAGTACTTC. It encodes CASSRDSQETQYF. The rearrangement uses TRBV11-3 and TRBJ2-5, with D perhaps matching TRBD2 (6 bases). V was clipped by 5 bases and J by 2 bases, with 9 bases between them. The CDR3 has 13 amino acids. Germline loops: CDR1 SGHNT, CDR2 YENEEA.